This record covers a single T cell receptor beta chain. Profiling relied on immunoSEQ multiplex PCR, and the TCRdb table lists in-frame clones only, not all of them. The sample shows 89,000 or so clones, around 93% of them seen only once. The sample is drawn from a study of T cell responses to AZD1222 COVID-19 vaccine. Per germline, CDR1 LGHDT and CDR2 YNNKEL (reference sequence). The CDR3 sequence is 13 residues long. Trimming cost V 4 bases and J 3 bases, with 9 bases left between them. The sequence derives from an adult who received the AZD1222 COVID-19 vaccine. V and J are TRBV3-1 (or the pseudogene TRBV3-2) and TRBJ2-5; TRBD1 might be the D (5 bases). Sequencing was performed on peripheral blood, taken 28 days after the second AZD1222 dose. The CDR3: CASSRLGEETQYF. The CDR3 region has the DNA TGTGCCAGCAGCCGCCTAGGGGAAGAGACCCAGTACTTC.